What follows describes a single T cell receptor beta chain. Its antigen is not identified. The data belong to a study of T cell responses to AZD1222 COVID-19 vaccine. Study conclusions and caveats: Along spike, vaccine-associated CD4 TCRs were found throughout, with dominance at 160-218 and 743-854. Rises in breadth and depth of Spike-specific TCRs came after two AZD1222 doses. All repertoire sampling was performed exclusively after the peak T cell response. White British people made up most donors, females outnumbered males, and clonal diversity was possibly underestimated.

Germline CDR1 reads LGHDT; CDR2 reads YNNKEL (reference sequence). The CDR3 is made up of 15 amino acids. V was pared by 2 bases and J by 5 bases, with 14 bases between. Clones were sequenced by immunoSEQ multiplex PCR, and TCRdb holds only the in-frame ones, with some missing. This repertoire shows some 130,000 clones, roughly 89% found once; its top ten account for approximately 6.8%. This specimen consisted of peripheral blood, obtained on day 0 of AZD1222 vaccination. The chain has TRBV3-1 (or the pseudogene TRBV3-2) and TRBJ2-3, with D perhaps TRBD2 (7 bases). The receptor was isolated from an adult in good health. The CDR3 sequence is CASSQIRGAKDTQYF. In DNA form, the CDR3 reads TGTGCCAGCAGCCAAATACGGGGGGCGAAAGATACGCAGTATTTT.